The next 19 T cell receptor beta chains were all read from a single sample in a study of regulatory T cells in long-lasting Graves disease. Time point: newly diagnosed GD, antithyroid drugs for less than 3 months. The TCR library used RNA extracted from PBMCs. Libraries of TCR beta came from iRepertoire HTBI primers plus Arm-PCR of CDR3 regions. One entry per CDR3 protein, called by TCRdb with MiXCR from the multiplex PCR reads. The data show 450,000 to 650,000 distinct CDR3 sequences, with around 16% seen just once and 20% to 30% held by the top ten. This sample was shared with a second study, whose subject was T cells in Graves' hyperthyroidism and ophthalmopathy.

Material: peripheral blood mononuclear cells (PBMCs), obtained at new diagnosis, from a patient treated with antithyroid drugs. These receptors came from a woman aged 35-65 years with Graves disease.

This chain connects TRBV27 to TRBJ1-2, with D tentatively TRBD1 (6 bases). The CDR3 sequence is 13 residues long. Trimming cost V 9 bases and J 6 bases, with 17 bases left between them. Germline-derived CDR1 and CDR2 are MNHEY and SMNVEV (reference sequence). CDR3 DNA: TGTGCCAGTTTCACACAGGGCGGGAATGGCTACACCTTC. This codes for CASFTQGGNGYTF.

CDR3 sequence: CASRRDRGLGYGYTF. The DNA of the CDR3 is TGTGCCAGCAGAAGGGACAGGGGGCTCGGCTATGGCTACACCTTC. The genes are TRBV6-1 and TRBJ1-2, with 12 bases aligning to TRBD1. CDR1 and CDR2 (germline): MNHNS, SASEGT. The CDR3 sequence is 15 residues long. The ends lost 6 bases at V and 4 bases at J; junction bases unmatched: 6.

This clonotype was seen repeatedly, ten times or more. The chain recombines TRBV3-1 with TRBJ2-1; TRBD1 matches 7 bases. From germline, CDR1 is LGHDT and CDR2 YNNKEL (reference sequence). V lost 4 bases, J lost 8 bases, and 8 bases stayed unmatched. The CDR3 is 14 residues long. CDR3 protein: CASSPLLGGYEQFF. CDR3 sequence (DNA): TGTGCCAGCAGCCCCCTTTTAGGGGGCTATGAGCAGTTCTTC.

The chain links TRBV7-9 to TRBJ1-1; unclear D gene. The germline V gene encodes CDR1 SEHNR and CDR2 FQNEAQ (reference sequence). Trimming shortened V by 1 base and J by 8 bases, and 5 bases separated the two germline ends. The CDR3 extends over 11 amino acids. In nucleotides, the CDR3 is TGTGCCAGCAGCTTAGACCAAGAAGCTTTCTTT. The encoded protein is CASSLDQEAFF.

This clonotype was found many times. The rearrangement links TRBV3-1 to TRBJ1-6; maybe TRBD1 (5 bases). The CDR3 is 14 amino acids. Trimming took 4 bases from V and 9 from J, leaving 13 bases between them. From germline, CDR1 is LGHDT and CDR2 YNNKEL (reference sequence). The CDR3 DNA is TGTGCCAGCAGCCGCAGCTGGGGCAGTTCACCCCTCCACTTT. Protein: CASSRSWGSSPLHF.

Concerning this clonotype itself: This clone may be a read error of a much larger clone one base away. The CDR3 region is CASSQDRDRAHYEQYF. The CDR3 DNA sequence: TGTGCCAGCAGTCAAGACCGGGACAGGGCCCACTACGAGCAGTACTTC. The chain joins TRBV6-1 to TRBJ2-7; 9 bases align to TRBD1. CDR3 length equals 16 residues. Germline V gives CDR1 MNHNS, CDR2 SASEGT. V was pared by 5 bases and J by 3 bases, with 11 bases of the junction left unmatched.

This clonotype has ten or more counts. The chain couples TRBV6-5 to TRBJ1-1; perhaps TRBD1 as D (5 bases). V shed 2 bases and J shed 4 bases, with 8 bases lying between them. Germline lookup yields CDR1 MNHEY and CDR2 SVGAGI. The length of the CDR3 is 13 residues. The CDR3 reads CASSYRQSTEAFF. CDR3 bases: TGTGCCAGCAGTTACCGACAGTCCACTGAAGCTTTCTTT.

The chain employs TRBV20-1 and TRBJ2-7, with TRBD2 matching 10 bases. The V gene's germline CDR1 is DFQATT and CDR2 SNEGSKA (reference sequence). Trimming took 4 bases from V and 4 from J; bases not matched to a gene: 13. The CDR3 loop spans 16 amino acids. The chain's CDR3 is CSAIKFLAGVMYEQYF. Here the CDR3 DNA reads TGCAGTGCTATAAAATTCCTAGCGGGGGTTATGTACGAGCAGTACTTC.

V and J are TRBV14 and TRBJ2-2; the D gene is possibly TRBD1 (6 bases). The CDR3 extends over 15 amino acids. Trimming left V 5 bases short and J 3 bases short, with 13 bases between. The germline CDR1 and CDR2 sequences are SGHDN and FVKESK. CDR3 sequence reads: CASSGQGPYTGELFF. CDR3 sequence (DNA): TGTGCCAGCAGCGGGCAGGGGCCCTACACCGGGGAGCTGTTTTTT.

This clonotype was counted many times. This rearrangement joins TRBV18 to TRBJ2-5; D not resolved. V dropped 1 base and J dropped 4 bases, with 10 bases sitting between them. Germline lookup yields CDR1 KGHSH and CDR2 LQKENI. The CDR3 length is 14 residues. The CDR3 nucleotides are TGTGCCAGCTCACCACTACCAGGAGCAGAGACCCAGTACTTC. Residues: CASSPLPGAETQYF.

The V and J genes are TRBV10-3 and TRBJ1-1; possibly TRBD1 for D (5 bases). This CDR3 is built from 14 residues. From germline, CDR1 is ENHRY and CDR2 SYGVKD. Trimming pared 7 bases from V and 1 base from J, leaving 13 bases between. CDR3 residues: CAIKIGAENTEAFF. The CDR3 region has the DNA TGTGCCATCAAGATAGGGGCTGAGAACACTGAAGCTTTCTTT.

This clonotype was seen ten or more times. The J gene is TRBJ1-6, the V gene TRBV11-1; unclear D gene. CDR1 SGHAT and CDR2 FQDESV come from the germline V gene (reference sequence). V was pared by 1 base and J by 6 bases, with 4 bases between. This CDR3 is 13 amino acids long. CDR3 protein: CASSLESNSPLHF. The CDR3 region has the DNA TGTGCCAGCAGCTTAGAAAGTAATTCACCCCTCCACTTT.

The genes are TRBV4-1 and TRBJ1-4; D call uncertain. This CDR3 is 10 amino acids long. Between the trimmed V and J ends, which lost 10 bases and 8 bases, there was a span of 8 bases. The germline V gene has CDR1 MGHRA and CDR2 YSYEKL. CDR3 coding DNA: TGCGCCACCCGAAACGAAAAACTGTTTTTT. This gives the protein CATRNEKLFF.

The rearrangement links TRBV19 to TRBJ2-2, with 12 bases fitting TRBD2. Germline CDR1 LNHDA, CDR2 SQIVND (reference sequence). The trim removed 8 bases at V and 3 bases at J, leaving 1 base unmatched. This CDR3 is built from 14 residues. The CDR3 DNA reads as TGTGCCAGTCGACTAGCGGGGGACACCGGGGAGCTGTTTTTT. The encoded protein is CASRLAGDTGELFF.

The gene calls are TRBV30 and TRBJ2-1; TRBD2 matches at 8 bases. Trimming cost V 0 bases and J 7 bases; bases outside gene matches: 14. CDR1 is GTSNPN, CDR2 SVGIG, per germline (reference sequence). The CDR3 loop spans 17 amino acids. The CDR3 here is CAWSVPTSGGLSNEQFF. Here the CDR3 DNA reads TGTGCCTGGAGTGTCCCAACCAGCGGGGGTCTGAGTAATGAGCAGTTCTTC.

At least ten counts were recorded for this clonotype. The J gene is TRBJ1-1, the V gene TRBV28; no clear D. Germline assignment: CDR1 MDHEN and CDR2 SYDVKM. The CDR3 covers 14 residues. V was cut by 5 bases and J by 3 bases, with 13 bases left in between. CDR3 coding DNA: TGTGCCAGCAGTATTCACTCGAGTCACACTGAAGCTTTCTTT. Translation gives CASSIHSSHTEAFF.

In its sample, this clonotype was seen a few times. The V gene is TRBV4-1, the J gene TRBJ2-1, with D uncertain. Germline V lookup: CDR1 MGHRA, CDR2 YSYEKL. This CDR3 comprises 14 residues. Deletions cut 0 bases from V and 8 bases from J, with 11 bases between. The CDR3, as DNA: TGCGCCAGCAGCCAAGATGGAGTCATCGATGAGCAGTTCTTC. It specifies CASSQDGVIDEQFF.

Turning to this clonotype: This may come from a read error, since a much larger clone is one base off. CDR3 DNA sequence: TGTGCCAGCAGCTTAGCGGGGGTCCGCAATGAGCAGTTCTTC. Its translation: CASSLAGVRNEQFF. This chain uses TRBV7-8 with TRBJ2-1; D is tentatively TRBD1 or TRBD2 (5 bases each). CDR1 is SGHVS and CDR2 is FQNEAQ in the germline V gene. With 0 bases removed from V and 6 bases from J, the gap between germline ends came to 9 bases. The CDR3 totals 14 residues.

This clonotype has more than one count but fewer than ten. The V and J genes are TRBV12-5 and TRBJ2-3, with 8 nucleotides matching TRBD2. Germline assignment: CDR1 LGHNT and CDR2 FRNRAP. The V and J ends lost 7 bases and 5 bases, in that order; junction bases with no gene match: 14. This CDR3 is 16 amino acids long. This chain's CDR3 is CASAPGAGGQGDTQYF. CDR3 sequence (DNA): TGTGCTAGTGCGCCGGGGGCGGGGGGCCAAGGAGATACGCAGTATTTT.